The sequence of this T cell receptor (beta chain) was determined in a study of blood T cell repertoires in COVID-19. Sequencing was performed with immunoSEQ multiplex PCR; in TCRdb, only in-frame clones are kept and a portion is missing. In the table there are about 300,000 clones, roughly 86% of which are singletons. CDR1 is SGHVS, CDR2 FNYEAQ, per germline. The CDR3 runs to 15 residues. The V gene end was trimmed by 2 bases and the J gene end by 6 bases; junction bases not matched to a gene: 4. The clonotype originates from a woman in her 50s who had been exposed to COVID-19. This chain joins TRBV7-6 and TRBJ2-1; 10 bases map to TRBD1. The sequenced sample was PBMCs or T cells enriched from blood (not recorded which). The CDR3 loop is CASSLKGQGFNEQFF. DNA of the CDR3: TGTGCCAGCAGCTTAAAGGGACAGGGGTTCAATGAGCAGTTCTTC. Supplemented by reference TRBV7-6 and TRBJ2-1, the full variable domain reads GAGVSQSPRYKVTKRGQDVALRCDPISGHVSLYWYRQALGQGPEFLTYFNYEAQQDKSGLPNDRFSAERPEGSISTLTIQRTEQRDSAMYRCASSLKGQGFNEQFFGPGTRLTVL.